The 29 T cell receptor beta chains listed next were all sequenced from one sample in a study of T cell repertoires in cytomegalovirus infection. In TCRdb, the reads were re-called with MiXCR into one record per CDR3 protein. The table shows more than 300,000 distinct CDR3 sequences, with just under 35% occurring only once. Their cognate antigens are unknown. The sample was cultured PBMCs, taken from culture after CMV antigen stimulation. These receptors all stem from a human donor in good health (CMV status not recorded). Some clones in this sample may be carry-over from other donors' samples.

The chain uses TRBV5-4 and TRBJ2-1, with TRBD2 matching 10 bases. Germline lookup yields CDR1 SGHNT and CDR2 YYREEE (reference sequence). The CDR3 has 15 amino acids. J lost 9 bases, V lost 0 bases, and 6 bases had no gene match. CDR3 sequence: CASSLVLAGVVEQFF. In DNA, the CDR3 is TGTGCCAGCAGCTTGGTTCTAGCGGGAGTGGTTGAGCAGTTCTTC.

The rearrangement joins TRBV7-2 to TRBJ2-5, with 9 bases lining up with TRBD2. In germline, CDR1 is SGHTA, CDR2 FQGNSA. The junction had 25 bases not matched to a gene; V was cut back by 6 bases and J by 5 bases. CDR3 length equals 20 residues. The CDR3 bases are TGTGCCAGCAGAAAAGAGAGTCGCGGGAGGGCCCCCATTAAACGGGAGACCCAGTACTTC. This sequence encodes CASRKESRGRAPIKRETQYF.

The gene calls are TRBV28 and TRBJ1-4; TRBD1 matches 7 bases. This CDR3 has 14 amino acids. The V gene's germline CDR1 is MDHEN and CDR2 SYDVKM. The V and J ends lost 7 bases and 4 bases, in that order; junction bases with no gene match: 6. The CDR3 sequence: CASNTGTVNEKLFF. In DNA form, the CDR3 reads TGTGCCAGCAACACCGGGACAGTTAATGAAAAACTGTTTTTT. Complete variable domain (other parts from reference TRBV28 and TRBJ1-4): DVKVTQSSRYLVKRTGEKVFLECVQDMDHENMFWYRQDPGLGLRLIYFSYDVKMKEKGDIPEGYSVSREKKERFSLILESASTNQTSMYLCASNTGTVNEKLFFGSGTQLSVL.

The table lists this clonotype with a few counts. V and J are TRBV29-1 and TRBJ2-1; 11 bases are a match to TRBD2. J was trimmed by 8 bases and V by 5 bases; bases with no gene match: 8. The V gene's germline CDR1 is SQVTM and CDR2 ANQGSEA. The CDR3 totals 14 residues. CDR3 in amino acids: CSVRSGRAVDEQFF. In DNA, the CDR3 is TGCAGCGTTCGTAGCGGGAGGGCCGTGGATGAGCAGTTCTTC.

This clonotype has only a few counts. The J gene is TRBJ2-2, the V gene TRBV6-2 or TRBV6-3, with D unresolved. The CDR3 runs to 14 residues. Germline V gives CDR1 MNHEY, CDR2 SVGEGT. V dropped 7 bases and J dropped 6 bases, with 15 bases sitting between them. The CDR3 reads CASTDPGLAGELFF. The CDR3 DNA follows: TGTGCCAGCACCGACCCGGGCTTGGCCGGGGAGCTGTTTTTT.

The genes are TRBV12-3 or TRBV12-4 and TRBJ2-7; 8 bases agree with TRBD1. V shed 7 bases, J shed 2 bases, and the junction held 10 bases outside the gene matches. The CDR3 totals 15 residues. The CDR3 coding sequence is TGTGCCAGCAAAAGGGGGACAGGAGAAACCTACGAGCAGTACTTC. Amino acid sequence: CASKRGTGETYEQYF.

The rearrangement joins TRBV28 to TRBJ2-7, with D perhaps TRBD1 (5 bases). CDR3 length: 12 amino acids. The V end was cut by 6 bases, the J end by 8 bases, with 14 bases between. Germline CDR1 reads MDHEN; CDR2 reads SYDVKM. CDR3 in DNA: TGTGCCAGCAGCCAGGGCCTTTTAAAGCAGTACTTC. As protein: CASSQGLLKQYF.

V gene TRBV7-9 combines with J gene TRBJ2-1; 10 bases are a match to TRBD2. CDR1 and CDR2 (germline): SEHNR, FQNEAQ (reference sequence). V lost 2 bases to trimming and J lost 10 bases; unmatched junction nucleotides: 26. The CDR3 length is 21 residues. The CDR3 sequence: CASSLLGGGLSGRAYNEEQFF. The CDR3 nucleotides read TGTGCCAGCAGCTTATTAGGGGGTGGCCTCAGCGGGAGGGCCTACAATGAAGAGCAGTTCTTC.

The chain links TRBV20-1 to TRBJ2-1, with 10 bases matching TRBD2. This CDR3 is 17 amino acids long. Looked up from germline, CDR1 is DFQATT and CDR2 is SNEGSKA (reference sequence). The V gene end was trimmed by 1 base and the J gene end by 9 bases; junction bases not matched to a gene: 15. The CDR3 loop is CSARGYLASGRAGEQFF. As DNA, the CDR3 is TGCAGTGCTAGAGGGTATCTAGCGAGCGGGAGGGCCGGTGAGCAGTTCTTC.

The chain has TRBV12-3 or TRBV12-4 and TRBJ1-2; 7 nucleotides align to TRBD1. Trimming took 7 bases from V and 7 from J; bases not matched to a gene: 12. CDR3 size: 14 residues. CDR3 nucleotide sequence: TGTGCCAGCACCCTGGGAAACAGGGGAGGTGGCTACACCTTC. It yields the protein CASTLGNRGGGYTF.

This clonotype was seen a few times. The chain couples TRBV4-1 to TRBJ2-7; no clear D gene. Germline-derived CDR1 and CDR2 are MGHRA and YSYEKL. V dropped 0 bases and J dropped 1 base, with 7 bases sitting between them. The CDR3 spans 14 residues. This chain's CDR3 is CASSQEPASYEQYF. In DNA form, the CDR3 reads TGCGCCAGCAGCCAAGAACCGGCGTCCTACGAGCAGTACTTC.

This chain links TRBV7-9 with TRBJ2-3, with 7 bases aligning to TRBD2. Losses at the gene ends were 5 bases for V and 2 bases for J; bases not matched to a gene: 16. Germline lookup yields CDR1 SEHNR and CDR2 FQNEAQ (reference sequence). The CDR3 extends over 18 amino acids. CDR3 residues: CASSNGGFRDSNTDTQYF. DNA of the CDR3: TGTGCCAGCAGCAACGGGGGGTTTAGGGACTCAAACACAGATACGCAGTATTTT. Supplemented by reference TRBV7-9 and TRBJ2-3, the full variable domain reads DTGVSQNPRHKITKRGQNVTFRCDPISEHNRLYWYRQTLGQGPEFLTYFQNEAQLEKSRLLSDRFSAERPKGSFSTLEIQRTEQGDSAMYLCASSNGGFRDSNTDTQYFGPGTRLTVL.

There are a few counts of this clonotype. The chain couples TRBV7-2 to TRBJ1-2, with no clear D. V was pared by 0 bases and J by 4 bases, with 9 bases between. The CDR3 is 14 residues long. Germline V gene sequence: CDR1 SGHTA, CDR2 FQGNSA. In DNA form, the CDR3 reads TGTGCCAGCAGCTTAGCCCCTGCTGGCTATGGCTACACCTTC. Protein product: CASSLAPAGYGYTF.

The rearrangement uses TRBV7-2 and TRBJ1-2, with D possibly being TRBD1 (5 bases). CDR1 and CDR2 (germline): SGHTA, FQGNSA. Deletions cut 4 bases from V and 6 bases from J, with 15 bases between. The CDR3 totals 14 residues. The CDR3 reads CASSSGTVLDGYTF. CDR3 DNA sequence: TGTGCCAGCAGCTCCGGGACGGTCTTAGATGGCTACACCTTC.

CDR3 bases: TGCGCCAGCAGCTGGGGGGGGACAGGGATTTCCTACAATGAGCAGTTCTTC. This codes for CASSWGGTGISYNEQFF. V and J are TRBV5-1 and TRBJ2-1, with 9 bases that match TRBD1. Germline assignment: CDR1 SGHRS and CDR2 YFSETQ. The CDR3 has 17 residues. The J segment lost 1 base and the V segment lost 3 bases, leaving 8 bases of the junction unmatched.

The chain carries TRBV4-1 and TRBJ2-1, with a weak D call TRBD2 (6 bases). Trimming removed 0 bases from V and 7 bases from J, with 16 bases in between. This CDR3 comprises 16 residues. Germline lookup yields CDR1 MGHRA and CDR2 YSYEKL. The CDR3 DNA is TGCGCCAGCAGCCAAGAGATTGTACCCGGAGGGAATGAGCAGTTCTTC. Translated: CASSQEIVPGGNEQFF.

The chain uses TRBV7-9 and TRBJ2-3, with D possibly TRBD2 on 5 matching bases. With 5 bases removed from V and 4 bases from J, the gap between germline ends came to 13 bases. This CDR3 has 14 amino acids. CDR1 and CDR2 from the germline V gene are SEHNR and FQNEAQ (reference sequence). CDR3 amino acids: CASSIESRADTQYF. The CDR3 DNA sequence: TGTGCCAGCAGCATAGAGTCGAGGGCAGATACGCAGTATTTT.

The CDR3 DNA reads as TGTGCCAGCAGTTTAGGGACAGGGGCTTTCAATCAGCCCCAGCATTTT. Translating it yields CASSLGTGAFNQPQHF. The rearrangement links TRBV12-3 or TRBV12-4 to TRBJ1-5, with 9 bases identical to TRBD1. The length of the CDR3 is 16 residues. V lost 1 base and J lost 3; bases outside the gene matches: 4.

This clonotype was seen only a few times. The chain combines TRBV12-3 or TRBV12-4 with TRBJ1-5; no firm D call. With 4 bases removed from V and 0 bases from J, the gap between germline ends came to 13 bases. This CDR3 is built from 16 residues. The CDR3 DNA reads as TGTGCCAGCAGTTCGCAGGCGGAGGCTAGCAATCAGCCCCAGCATTTT. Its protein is CASSSQAEASNQPQHF.

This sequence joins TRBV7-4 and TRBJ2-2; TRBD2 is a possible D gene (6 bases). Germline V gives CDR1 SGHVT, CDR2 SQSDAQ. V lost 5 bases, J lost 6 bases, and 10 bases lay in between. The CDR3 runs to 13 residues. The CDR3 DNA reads TGTGCCAGCAGCCCAACGGGGGCCGGGGAGCTGTTTTTT. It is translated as CASSPTGAGELFF.

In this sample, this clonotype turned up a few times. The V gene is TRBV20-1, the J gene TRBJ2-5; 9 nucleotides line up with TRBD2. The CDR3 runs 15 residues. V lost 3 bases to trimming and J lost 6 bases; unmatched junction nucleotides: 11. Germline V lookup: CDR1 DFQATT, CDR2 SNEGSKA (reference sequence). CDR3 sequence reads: CSASPAGGPSKTQYF. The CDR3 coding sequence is TGCAGTGCTAGTCCCGCGGGAGGGCCCTCTAAGACCCAGTACTTC.

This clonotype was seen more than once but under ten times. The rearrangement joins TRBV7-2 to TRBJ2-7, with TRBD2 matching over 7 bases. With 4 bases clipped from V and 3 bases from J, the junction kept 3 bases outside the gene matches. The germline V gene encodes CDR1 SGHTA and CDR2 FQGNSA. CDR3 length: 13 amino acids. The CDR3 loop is CASSSTSSYEQYF. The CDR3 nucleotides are TGTGCCAGCAGCTCGACTAGCAGCTACGAGCAGTACTTC.

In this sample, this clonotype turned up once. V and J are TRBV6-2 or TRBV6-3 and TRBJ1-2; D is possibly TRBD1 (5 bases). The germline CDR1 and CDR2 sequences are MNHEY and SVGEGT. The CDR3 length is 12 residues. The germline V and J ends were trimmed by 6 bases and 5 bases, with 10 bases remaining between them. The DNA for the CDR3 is TGTGCCAGCAGGTTAAGACAGTATGGCTACACCTTC. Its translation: CASRLRQYGYTF.

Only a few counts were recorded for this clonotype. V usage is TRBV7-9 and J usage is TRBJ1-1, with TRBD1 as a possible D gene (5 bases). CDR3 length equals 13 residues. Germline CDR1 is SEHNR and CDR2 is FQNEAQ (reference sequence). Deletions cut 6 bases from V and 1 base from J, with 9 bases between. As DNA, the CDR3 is TGTGCCAGCAGGCTGACAGAGAACACTGAAGCTTTCTTT. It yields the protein CASRLTENTEAFF.

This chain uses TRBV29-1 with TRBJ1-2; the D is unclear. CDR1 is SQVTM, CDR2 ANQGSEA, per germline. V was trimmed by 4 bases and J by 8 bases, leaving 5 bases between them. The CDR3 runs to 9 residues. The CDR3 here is CSVGGGYTF. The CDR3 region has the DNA TGCAGCGTTGGTGGGGGCTACACCTTC.

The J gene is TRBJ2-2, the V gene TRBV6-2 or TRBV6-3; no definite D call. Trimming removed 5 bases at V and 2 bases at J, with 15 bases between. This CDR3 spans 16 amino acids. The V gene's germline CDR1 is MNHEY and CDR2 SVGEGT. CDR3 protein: CASSGSRSLNTGELFF. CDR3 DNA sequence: TGTGCCAGCAGTGGTAGCCGCAGCCTTAACACCGGGGAGCTGTTTTTT.

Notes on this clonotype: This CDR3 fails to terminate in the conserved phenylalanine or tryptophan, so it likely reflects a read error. CDR3 in amino acids: CSSSLTSYGYTY. DNA of the CDR3: TGTTCCAGCAGCTTAACAAGCTATGGCTACACCTAC. The chain recombines TRBV7-8 with TRBJ1-2; unclear D gene. Germline assignment: CDR1 SGHVS and CDR2 FQNEAQ. This CDR3 region has 12 residues.

The CDR3 nucleotides read TGTGCCAGCAGCCCGCGTAGGCAGGGAAAAGAGACCCAGTACTTC. Residues: CASSPRRQGKETQYF. The J gene is TRBJ2-5, the V gene TRBV7-9; tentative D call: TRBD1 (5 bases). V dropped 5 bases and J dropped 3 bases, with 16 bases sitting between them. This CDR3 has 15 residues. The germline gives CDR1 SEHNR, CDR2 FQNEAQ (reference sequence).

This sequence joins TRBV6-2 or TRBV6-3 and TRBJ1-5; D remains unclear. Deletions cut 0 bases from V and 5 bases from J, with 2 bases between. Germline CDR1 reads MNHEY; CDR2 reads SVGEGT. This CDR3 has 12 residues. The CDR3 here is CASSYSYQPQHF. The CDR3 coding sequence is TGTGCCAGCAGTTACTCGTATCAGCCCCAGCATTTT.